Listed below are T cell receptor beta chains from one sample, sequenced in a study of blood T cells in healthy people across ages. From the 5' RACE reads, TCRdb called clonotypes with MiXCR, one entry per CDR3 protein. This repertoire shows fewer than 900,000 distinct CDR3 sequences, approximately 49% found once; its top ten account for 25% to 35%. The source material was blood. All receptors come from a woman aged 60-75 years in good health. Each CDR3 is given with its conserved first and last residue. A D gene is named only where the DNA matches it firmly. Clone sizes are given selectively: once, few, many, or a class where the clone is expanded.

.	TRBV5-1	TRBJ2-5	14	.	CASSLERSQETQYF	TGCGCCAGCAGCTTGGAGCGCAGCCAAGAGACCCAGTACTTC
few	TRBV7-2	TRBJ2-7	16	TRBD1	CASSFDRGRSSYEQYF	TGTGCCAGCAGCTTTGACAGGGGGAGAAGCTCCTACGAGCAGTACTTC
.	TRBV7-3	TRBJ2-4	13	TRBD1	CASTPGRTGQQYF	TGTGCCAGCACCCCGGGTCGGACAGGACAGCAGTACTTC
few	TRBV21-1	TRBJ2-3	17	.	CASSKRDRDFITDTQYF	TGTGCCAGCAGCAAACGGGACAGGGATTTTATAACAGATACGCAGTATTTT
many	TRBV30	TRBJ2-5	15	TRBD2	CAWDLRGYKGETQYF	TGTGCCTGGGACTTGCGGGGGTATAAGGGGGAGACCCAGTACTTC
.	TRBV5-6	TRBJ2-1	15	TRBD2	CVSSLVGSGSHEQFF	TGTGTCAGCAGCTTGGTTGGTAGCGGGAGCCATGAGCAGTTCTTC
few	TRBV5-1	TRBJ2-7	14	.	CASSLEGFPYEQYF	TGCGCCAGCAGCTTGGAGGGGTTTCCCTACGAGCAGTACTTC
few	TRBV29-1	TRBJ2-3	14	.	CSVDSGSSSDTQYF	TGCAGCGTTGACTCGGGCTCCTCCTCGGATACGCAGTATTTT
.	TRBV5-5	TRBJ1-2	13	.	CASNLDSLYGYTF	TGTGCCAGCAATCTCGACAGCCTATATGGCTACACCTTC
.	TRBV4-3	TRBJ2-3	16	.	CASSPSSAANTDTQYF	TGCGCCAGCAGCCCCTCCAGCGCGGCTAACACAGATACGCAGTATTTT